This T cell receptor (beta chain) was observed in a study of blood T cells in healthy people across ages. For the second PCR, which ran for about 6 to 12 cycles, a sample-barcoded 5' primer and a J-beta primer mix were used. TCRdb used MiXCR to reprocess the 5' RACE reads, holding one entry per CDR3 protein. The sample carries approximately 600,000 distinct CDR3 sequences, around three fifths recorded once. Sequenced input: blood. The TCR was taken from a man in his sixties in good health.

DNA for the CDR3: TGTGCCAGCAGCCCGTCCTTCGTCTCGGCAGATACGCAGTATTTT. Its protein is CASSPSFVSADTQYF. The genes are TRBV4-2 and TRBJ2-3; no firm D call. This CDR3 has 15 amino acids. Germline loops: CDR1 LGHNA, CDR2 YNFKEQ. The V and J ends lost 4 bases and 4 bases respectively, with 15 bases between them.